The rows below give T cell receptor beta chains drawn from one sample of a study of T cells in Graves' hyperthyroidism and ophthalmopathy. MiXCR was run by TCRdb on the multiplex PCR reads, yielding one entry per CDR3 protein. This sample has 340,000 or so distinct CDR3 sequences, with about 21% found just once. The sequenced material came from blood. These receptors all come from a woman aged 45-59 years with Graves' hyperthyroidism. The CDR3 runs from the conserved cysteine through the conserved F or W. D genes are given only for firm matches. Expanded clones are given a class, and other clones once, few, many or no size at all.

d_call	v_call	j_call	clone_size	cdr3_nt	cdr3_aa
TRBD2	TRBV19	TRBJ2-1	NA	TGTGCCAATAGACTAGCGGGACACAATGAGCAGTTCTTC	CANRLAGHNEQFF
NA	TRBV5-5	TRBJ1-6	NA	TGTGCCAGCAGTTCGGGGACGGGTTCACCCCTCCACTTT	CASSSGTGSPLHF
NA	TRBV3-1	TRBJ2-5	many	TGTGCCAGCAGCCAACTGGGGAGCCCGGGAGAAGAGACCCAGTACTTC	CASSQLGSPGEETQYF
NA	TRBV5-1	TRBJ2-7	many	TGCGCCAGCAGCTTGTGGCAGGGGCCCTACGAGCAGTACTTC	CASSLWQGPYEQYF
TRBD2	TRBV11-3	TRBJ2-7	many	TGTGCCAGCGGGAGGGGCTACGAGCAGTACTTC	CASGRGYEQYF
NA	TRBV20-1	TRBJ1-2	NA	TGCAGTGCTCCTTCAGGGACTGGCTACACCTTC	CSAPSGTGYTF
TRBD1	TRBV28	TRBJ2-7	NA	TGTGCCAGCAGTCCTCTTGAAGGGGGCGCTTCCTACGAGCAGTACTTC	CASSPLEGGASYEQYF
TRBD1	TRBV18	TRBJ1-1	few	TGTGCCAGCTCACCGAAAGGGGGACAGGGTAACACTGAAGCTTTCTTT	CASSPKGGQGNTEAFF
NA	TRBV6-1	TRBJ2-5	many	TGTGCCAGCAGTTACGGACAGCAAGAGACCCAGTACTTC	CASSYGQQETQYF
TRBD2	TRBV12-3/TRBV12-4	TRBJ2-7	NA	TGTGCCAGCAGCCGCACGGGCAGCGGGGGGTACGAGCAGTACTTC	CASSRTGSGGYEQYF
TRBD1	TRBV28	TRBJ2-5	many	TGTGCCAGCAGCCCCCCGGGACAGGGGCTAGAGACCCAGTACTTC	CASSPPGQGLETQYF
NA	TRBV6-1	TRBJ1-1	few	TGTGCCAGCAGTCGCGACCGATCTGAAGCTTTCTTT	CASSRDRSEAFF
TRBD1	TRBV6-6	TRBJ2-3	many	TGTGCCAGCAGTTACTCGATGCCAGGGGGCGACCATACGCAGTATTTT	CASSYSMPGGDHTQYF
NA	TRBV6-1	TRBJ2-1	NA	TGTGCCAGCAGTAGGGGCCATGAGCAGTTCTTC	CASSRGHEQFF
NA	TRBV11-2	TRBJ2-2	many	TGTGCCAGCAGGGTCCCGGCCGGGGAGCTGTTTTTT	CASRVPAGELFF
TRBD2	TRBV27	TRBJ2-4	once	TGTGCCAGCAACAACGGGGGGAGTGGGAGCATTCAGTACTTC	CASNNGGSGSIQYF
TRBD2	TRBV20-1	TRBJ2-7	many	TGCAGTGCCAAACTAGCGGGGGTCTCCTACGAGCAGTACTTC	CSAKLAGVSYEQYF
NA	TRBV2	TRBJ1-2	NA	TGTGCCAGCATCGTCGGTAACTATGGCTACACCTTC	CASIVGNYGYTF
TRBD2	TRBV6-1	TRBJ2-3	NA	TGTGCCAGCAGGCCACTAGCGGGAGGATTATGGGGTACGCAGTATTTT	CASRPLAGGLWGTQYF
TRBD2	TRBV14	TRBJ2-1	NA	TGTGCCAGCAGCCAAAGACTAGCGGGAGTTGGCGACAATGAGCAGTTCTTC	CASSQRLAGVGDNEQFF
NA	TRBV19	TRBJ2-4	NA	TGTGCCAGTAGTAACAGAGCCACCAGAAACATTCAGTACTTC	CASSNRATRNIQYF
TRBD1	TRBV12-3/TRBV12-4	TRBJ2-1	many	TGTGCCAGCACCCTACAAGGGACAGGGGGGAATGAGCAGTTCTTC	CASTLQGTGGNEQFF
TRBD2	TRBV5-1	TRBJ2-7	NA	TGCGCCAGCAGCGAACTAGCGGGAGTGTACAATGAGCAGTACTTC	CASSELAGVYNEQYF
NA	TRBV10-2	TRBJ1-6	few	TGCGCCAGCAGTGCGGAGGGGAGTCATTCACCCCTCCACTTT	CASSAEGSHSPLHF
TRBD2	TRBV19	TRBJ2-5	NA	TGTGCCAGCCGCAGGACTAGCGTTCAAGAGACCCAGTACTTC	CASRRTSVQETQYF
NA	TRBV14	TRBJ2-2	NA	TGTGCCAGCAGCCGAGACCGGACAGCCCGGGGCGGGGAGCTGTTTTTT	CASSRDRTARGGELFF
TRBD2	TRBV28	TRBJ2-1	many	TGTGCCAGCAGGAATCCCTCTGCGGGGGGGGACAATGAGCAGTTCTTC	CASRNPSAGGDNEQFF
NA	TRBV2	TRBJ1-4	many	TGTGCCATCGGGGGCCCCTTTGGGGAAAAACTGTTTTTT	CAIGGPFGEKLFF
NA	TRBV27	TRBJ2-7	many	TGTGCCAGCAGTAAATCCATTTGGGCGCCCGAGCAGTACTTC	CASSKSIWAPEQYF
TRBD2	TRBV20-1	TRBJ2-5	many	TGCAGTGCTTATCTAGCGGGAGGTTACCGTATAGAGACCCAGTACTTC	CSAYLAGGYRIETQYF
NA	TRBV19	TRBJ2-2	NA	TGTGCCAGTAGAAGCTGGGGTCTCTGGGACACCGGGGAGCTGTTTTTT	CASRSWGLWDTGELFF
TRBD2	TRBV11-2	TRBJ2-3	many	TGTGCCAGCAGCCTACCAGCGGGGGGGCCTGAAGATACGCAGTATTTT	CASSLPAGGPEDTQYF
TRBD1	TRBV28	TRBJ2-7	many	TGTGCCAGCACTTACGGGACAGGCAAGCAGTACTTC	CASTYGTGKQYF
NA	TRBV4-3	TRBJ2-3	NA	TGCGCCAGCAGCCAAGAATCCCCAGGGGGGTTCACAGATACGCAGTATTTT	CASSQESPGGFTDTQYF
NA	TRBV6-1	TRBJ1-2	many	TGTGCCAGCCTTGGGGCGAACTATGGCTACACCTTC	CASLGANYGYTF
NA	TRBV6-1	TRBJ2-7	few	TGTGCCAGCAGAGGGGACCTCTCCTACGAGCAGTACTTC	CASRGDLSYEQYF
NA	TRBV2	TRBJ1-5	NA	TGTGCCAGCAGTTTCACGGGGACCGGCAATCAGCCCCAGCATTTT	CASSFTGTGNQPQHF
TRBD2	TRBV11-1	TRBJ2-1	NA	TGTGCCAGCAGCTTAGTCCCAGGGACTAGCCTCTACAATGAGCAGTTCTTC	CASSLVPGTSLYNEQFF
NA	TRBV2	TRBJ1-1	few	TGTGCCAGCAACAACTGGTGGCAGAACACTGAAGCTTTCTTT	CASNNWWQNTEAFF